This T cell receptor (beta chain) is from a study of T-cell memory formation after mild COVID-19. Whole-study context: Among the donors, TCR clusters were largely specific to each donor. Study results and limitations: CD4+ bias marked clones expanding day 15 to 37, unlike balanced contracting clones.

This clonotype was recorded a few times. Its antigen is not identified. A single record per CDR3 protein comes from TCRdb applying MiXCR to the 5' RACE reads. The sample lists about 360,000 distinct CDR3 sequences, over 13% seen once, with roughly 22% in the top ten. The V gene's germline CDR1 is SGHTA and CDR2 FQGNSA. Trimming pared 2 bases from V and 0 bases from J, leaving 10 bases between. The CDR3 is made up of 15 amino acids. J is TRBJ1-1 and V is TRBV7-2; no firm D call. The sequenced sample was PBMCs or a T cell subset sorted from them (not recorded which). The source of this sequence is a man between 18 and 29 years old who had mild COVID-19 (a few samples of this study predate the infection). Cell type and time point are not known. The CDR3 nucleotides read TGTGCCAGCAGCTTATATAGGGCGTTGAACACTGAAGCTTTCTTT. Protein product: CASSLYRALNTEAFF.